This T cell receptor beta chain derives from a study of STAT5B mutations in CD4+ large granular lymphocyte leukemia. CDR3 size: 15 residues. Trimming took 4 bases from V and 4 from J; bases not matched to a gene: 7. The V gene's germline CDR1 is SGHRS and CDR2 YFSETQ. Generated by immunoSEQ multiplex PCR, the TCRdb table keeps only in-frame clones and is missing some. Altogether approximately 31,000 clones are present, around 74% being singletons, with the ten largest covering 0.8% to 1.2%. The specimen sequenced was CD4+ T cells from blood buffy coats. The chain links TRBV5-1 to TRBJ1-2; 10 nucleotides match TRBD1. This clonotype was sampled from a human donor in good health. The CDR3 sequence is CASSPGTGEGYGYTF. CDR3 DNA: TGCGCCAGCAGCCCCGGGACAGGGGAAGGCTATGGCTACACCTTC.